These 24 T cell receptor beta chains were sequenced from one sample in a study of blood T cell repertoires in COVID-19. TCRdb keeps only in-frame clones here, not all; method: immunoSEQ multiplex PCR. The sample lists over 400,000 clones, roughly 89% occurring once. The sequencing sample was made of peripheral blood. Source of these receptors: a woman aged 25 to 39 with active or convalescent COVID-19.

Here the CDR3 reads CASSQATGDGATNEKLFF. CDR3 nucleotides: TGCGCCAGCAGCCAAGCGACAGGGGATGGAGCAACTAATGAAAAACTGTTTTTT. This chain joins TRBV4-1 and TRBJ1-4; TRBD1 matches 8 bases. V shed 1 base, J shed 0 bases, and the junction held 7 bases outside the gene matches. The CDR3 sequence is 18 residues long. Per germline, CDR1 MGHRA and CDR2 YSYEKL.

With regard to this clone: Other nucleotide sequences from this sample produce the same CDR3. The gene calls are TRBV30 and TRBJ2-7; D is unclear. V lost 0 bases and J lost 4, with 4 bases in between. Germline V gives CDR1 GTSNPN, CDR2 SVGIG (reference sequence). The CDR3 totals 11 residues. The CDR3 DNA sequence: TGTGCCTGGAGTGTGAGTTACGAGCAGTACTTC. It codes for CAWSVSYEQYF. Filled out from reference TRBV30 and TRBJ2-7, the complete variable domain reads SQTIHQWPATLVQPVGSPLSLECTVEGTSNPNLYWYRQAAGRGLQLLFYSVGIGQISSEVPQNLSASRPQDRQFILSSKKLLLSDSGFYLCAWSVSYEQYFGPGTRLTVT.

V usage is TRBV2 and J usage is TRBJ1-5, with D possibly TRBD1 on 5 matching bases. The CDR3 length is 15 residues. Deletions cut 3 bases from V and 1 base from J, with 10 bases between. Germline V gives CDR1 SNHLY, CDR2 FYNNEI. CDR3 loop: CASSDPRESNQPQHF. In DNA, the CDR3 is TGTGCCAGCAGTGATCCCAGGGAAAGCAATCAGCCCCAGCATTTT.

CDR3 loop: CSAILAGATNNEQFF. In nucleotides, the CDR3 is TGCAGCGCCATACTAGCGGGAGCCACTAACAATGAGCAGTTCTTC. The chain couples TRBV29-1 to TRBJ2-1; 11 bases align to TRBD2. V lost 7 bases and J lost 5; bases outside the gene matches: 10. The germline V gene encodes CDR1 SQVTM and CDR2 ANQGSEA. The CDR3 spans 15 residues.

The CDR3 region has the DNA TGTGCCAGTAGTCCAGGGACAGGGCTAGCCAAAAACATTCAGTACTTC. It translates to CASSPGTGLAKNIQYF. The chain carries TRBV19 and TRBJ2-4; 9 bases line up with TRBD1. V trimming: 5 bases; J trimming: 0 bases; junction bases outside the gene matches: 5. The CDR3 contains 16 residues. Germline values: CDR1 LNHDA, CDR2 SQIVND (reference sequence). Drawing the rest from reference TRBV19 and TRBJ2-4, the complete variable domain is DGGITQSPKYLFRKEGQNVTLSCEQNLNHDAMYWYRQDPGQGLRLIYYSQIVNDFQKGDIAEGYSVSREKKESFPLTVTSAQKNPTAFYLCASSPGTGLAKNIQYFGAGTRLSVL.

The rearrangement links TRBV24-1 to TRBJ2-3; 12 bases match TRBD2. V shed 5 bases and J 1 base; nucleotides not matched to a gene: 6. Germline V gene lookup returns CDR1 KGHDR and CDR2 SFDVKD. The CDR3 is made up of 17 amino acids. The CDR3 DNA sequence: TGTGCCACCAGTGGGTCTAGCGGGGGGGCGGGCACAGATACGCAGTATTTT. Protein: CATSGSSGGAGTDTQYF.

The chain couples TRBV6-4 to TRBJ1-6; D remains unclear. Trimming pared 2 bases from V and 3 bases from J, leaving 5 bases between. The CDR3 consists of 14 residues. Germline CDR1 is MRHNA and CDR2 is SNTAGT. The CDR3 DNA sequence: TGTGCCAGCAGTGACGGGAGCTATAATTCACCCCTCCACTTT. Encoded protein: CASSDGSYNSPLHF.

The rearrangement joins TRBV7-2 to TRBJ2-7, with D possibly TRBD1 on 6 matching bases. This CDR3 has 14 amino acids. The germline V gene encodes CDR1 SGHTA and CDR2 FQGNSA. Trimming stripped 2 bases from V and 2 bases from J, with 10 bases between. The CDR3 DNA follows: TGTGCCAGCAGCTTACCAGGGGCCGCCTACGAGCAGTACTTC. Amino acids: CASSLPGAAYEQYF.

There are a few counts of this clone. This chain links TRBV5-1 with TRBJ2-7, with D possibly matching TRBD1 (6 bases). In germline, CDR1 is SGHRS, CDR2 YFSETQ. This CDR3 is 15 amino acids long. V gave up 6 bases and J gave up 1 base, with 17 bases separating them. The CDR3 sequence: CASTPGQQASYEQYF. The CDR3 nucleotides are TGCGCCAGCACTCCGGGACAACAGGCGTCCTACGAGCAGTACTTC.

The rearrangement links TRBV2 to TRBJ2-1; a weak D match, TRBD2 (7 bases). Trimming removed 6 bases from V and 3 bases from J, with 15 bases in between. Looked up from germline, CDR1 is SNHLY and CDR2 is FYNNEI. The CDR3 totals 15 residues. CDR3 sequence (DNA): TGTGCCAGCAGGTTAAGGGGGGGGGTCTACAATGAGCAGTTCTTC. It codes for CASRLRGGVYNEQFF.

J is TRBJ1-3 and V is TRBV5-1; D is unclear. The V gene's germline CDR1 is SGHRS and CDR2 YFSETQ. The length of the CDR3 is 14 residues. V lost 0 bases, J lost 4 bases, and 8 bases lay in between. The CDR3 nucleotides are TGCGCCAGCAGCTTGGCCTACCCAGGAAACACCATATATTTT. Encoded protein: CASSLAYPGNTIYF.

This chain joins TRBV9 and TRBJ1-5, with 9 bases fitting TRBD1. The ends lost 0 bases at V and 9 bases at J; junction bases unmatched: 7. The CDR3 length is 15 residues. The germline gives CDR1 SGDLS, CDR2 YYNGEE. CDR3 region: CASSVGDRDYPPQHF. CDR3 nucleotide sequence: TGTGCCAGCAGCGTAGGGGACAGGGATTATCCGCCCCAGCATTTT.

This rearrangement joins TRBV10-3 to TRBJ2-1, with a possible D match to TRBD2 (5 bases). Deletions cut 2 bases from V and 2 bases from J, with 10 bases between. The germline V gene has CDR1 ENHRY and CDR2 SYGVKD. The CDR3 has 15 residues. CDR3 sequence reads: CAISEDGNPYNEQFF. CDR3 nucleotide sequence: TGTGCCATCAGTGAGGACGGGAACCCCTACAATGAGCAGTTCTTC.

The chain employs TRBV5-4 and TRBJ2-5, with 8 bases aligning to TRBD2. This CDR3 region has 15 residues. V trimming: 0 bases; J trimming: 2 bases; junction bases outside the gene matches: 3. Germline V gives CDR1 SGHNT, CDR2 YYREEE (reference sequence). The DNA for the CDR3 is TGTGCCAGCAGCTTGGGACTAGCGCTGCAAGAGACCCAGTACTTC. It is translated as CASSLGLALQETQYF.

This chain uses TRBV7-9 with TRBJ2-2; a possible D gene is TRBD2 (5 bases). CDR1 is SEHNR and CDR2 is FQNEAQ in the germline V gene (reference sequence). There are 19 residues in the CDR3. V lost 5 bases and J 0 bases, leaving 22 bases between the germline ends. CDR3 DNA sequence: TGTGCCAGCAGCCCCGGTCCCCCGGGTAGCGTATCGAACACCGGGGAGCTGTTTTTT. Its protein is CASSPGPPGSVSNTGELFF.

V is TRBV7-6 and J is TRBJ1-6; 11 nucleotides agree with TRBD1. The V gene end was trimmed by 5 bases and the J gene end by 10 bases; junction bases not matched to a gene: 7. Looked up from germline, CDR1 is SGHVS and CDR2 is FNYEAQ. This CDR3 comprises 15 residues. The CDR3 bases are TGTGCCAGCAGCCCACGGACAGGGGGCGAGTCACCCCTCCACTTT. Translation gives CASSPRTGGESPLHF.

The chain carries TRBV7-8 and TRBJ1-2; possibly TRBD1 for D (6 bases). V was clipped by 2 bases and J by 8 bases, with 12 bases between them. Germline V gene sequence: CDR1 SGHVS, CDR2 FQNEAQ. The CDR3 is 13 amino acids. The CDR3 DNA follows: TGTGCCAGCAGCTTATTAAAGGGGGACGGCTACACCTTC. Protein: CASSLLKGDGYTF.

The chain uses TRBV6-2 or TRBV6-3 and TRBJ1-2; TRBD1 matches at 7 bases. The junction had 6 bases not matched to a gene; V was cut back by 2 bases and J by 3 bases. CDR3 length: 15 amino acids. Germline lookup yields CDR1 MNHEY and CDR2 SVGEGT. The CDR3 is CASSYGGQPYYGYTF. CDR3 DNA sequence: TGTGCCAGCAGTTACGGGGGACAGCCATACTATGGCTACACCTTC.

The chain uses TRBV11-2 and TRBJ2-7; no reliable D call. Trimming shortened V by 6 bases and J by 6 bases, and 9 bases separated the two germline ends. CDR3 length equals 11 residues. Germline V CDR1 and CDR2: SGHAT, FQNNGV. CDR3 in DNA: TGTGCCAGCAGAACTACCACCGAGCAGTACTTC. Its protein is CASRTTTEQYF.

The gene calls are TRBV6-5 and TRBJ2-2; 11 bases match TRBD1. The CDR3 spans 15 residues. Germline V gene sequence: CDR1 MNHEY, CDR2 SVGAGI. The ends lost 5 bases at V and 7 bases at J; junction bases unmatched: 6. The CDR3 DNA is TGTGCCAGCAGTCAGGACAGGGGGCCTGGCGGGGAGCTGTTTTTT. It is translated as CASSQDRGPGGELFF.

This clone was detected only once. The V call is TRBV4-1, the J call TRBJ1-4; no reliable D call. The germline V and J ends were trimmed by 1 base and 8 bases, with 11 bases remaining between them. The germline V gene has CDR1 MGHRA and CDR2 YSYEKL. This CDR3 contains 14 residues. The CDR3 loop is CASSQASLEEKLFF. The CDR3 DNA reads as TGCGCCAGCAGCCAAGCCAGCCTGGAGGAAAAACTGTTTTTT.

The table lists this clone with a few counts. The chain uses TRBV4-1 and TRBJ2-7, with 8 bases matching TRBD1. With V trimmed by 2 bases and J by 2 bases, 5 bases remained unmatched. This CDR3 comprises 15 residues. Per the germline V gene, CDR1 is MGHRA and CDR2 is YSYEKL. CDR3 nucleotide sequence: TGCGCCAGCAGCCAAAGAGGGGACAGGACCTACGAGCAGTACTTC. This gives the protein CASSQRGDRTYEQYF.

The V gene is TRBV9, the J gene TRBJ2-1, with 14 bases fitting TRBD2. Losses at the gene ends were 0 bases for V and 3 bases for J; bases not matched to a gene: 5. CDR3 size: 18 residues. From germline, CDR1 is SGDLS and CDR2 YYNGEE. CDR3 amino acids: CASSVGGLAGDGYNEQFF. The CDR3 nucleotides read TGTGCCAGCAGCGTAGGGGGACTAGCGGGGGACGGCTACAATGAGCAGTTCTTC.

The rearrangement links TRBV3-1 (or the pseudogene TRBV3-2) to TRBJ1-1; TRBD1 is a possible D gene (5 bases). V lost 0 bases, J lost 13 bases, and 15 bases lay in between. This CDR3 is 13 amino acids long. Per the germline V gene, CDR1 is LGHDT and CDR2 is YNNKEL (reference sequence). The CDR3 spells CASSQDLDRKVFF. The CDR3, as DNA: TGTGCCAGCAGCCAAGATCTCGACAGAAAGGTTTTCTTT.